This paragraph covers one T cell receptor beta chain sequence. V gave up 6 bases and J gave up 9 bases; unmatched junction bases: 12. The CDR3 is made up of 15 amino acids. CDR1 MNHNY and CDR2 SVGAGI come from the germline V gene (reference sequence). The sample is drawn from a study of blood T cell repertoires in COVID-19. Per the original methods: Researchers report that nucleated cell counts were estimated from reference gene primer amplification. This table comes from immunoSEQ multiplex PCR, and its TCRdb copy is limited to in-frame clones, with some not included. V and J calls and clone size are copied from that table; D and trimming were computed from the DNA. This sample has 170,000 or so clones, with approximately 87% found just once.

V gene TRBV6-6 combines with J gene TRBJ2-1; the match to TRBD2 covers 9 bases. Sequencing was done on a sample of peripheral blood. The TCR comes from a woman in her 70s with COVID-19, enrolled during active disease. The CDR3 nucleotides are TGTGCCAGCAGCTCCCGGGGGACTAGCAGTGGTGAGCAGTTCTTC. Protein sequence: CASSSRGTSSGEQFF.